Detailed here is one T cell receptor beta chain. TCRdb processed the 5' RACE reads anew with MiXCR; each CDR3 protein has one entry. The sample carries approximately 66,000 distinct CDR3 sequences, approximately 12% recorded once. The entry originates in a study of early T cells in non-severe SARS-CoV-2 infection. The CDR3 spans 12 residues. Per the germline V gene, CDR1 is SNHLY and CDR2 is FYNNEI. The ends were cut back, 4 bases at V and 4 bases at J, with 7 bases in the middle. Sequencing used whole blood. This receptor was identified in an adult who was a healthcare worker with PCR-confirmed SARS-CoV-2 infection or an uninfected control (not recorded which). This rearrangement joins TRBV2 to TRBJ1-2; the D is unclear. This CDR3 reads CASSGTAYGYTF. In DNA, the CDR3 is TGTGCCAGCAGTGGGACTGCCTATGGCTACACCTTC. The full variable domain, with the rest looked up from reference TRBV2 and TRBJ1-2, is EPEVTQTPSHQVTQMGQEVILRCVPISNHLYFYWYRQILGQKVEFLVSFYNNEISEKSEIFDDQFSVERPDGSNFTLKIRSTKLEDSAMYFCASSGTAYGYTFGSGTRLTVV.